This TCR beta chain was obtained from a study of cytomegalovirus exposure and HLA in healthy donors. Broader study findings: The study listed approximately 160 cytomegalovirus-associated TCR beta chains. What TCR beta sequences reportedly achieved was accurate prediction of HLA-A and HLA-B alleles in most subjects.

PCR was performed using 60 Vbeta and 13 Jbeta primers. TCRdb's copy holds only in-frame clones and misses some; the assay was immunoSEQ multiplex PCR. The table records fewer than 110,000 clones, about 80% of them present only once. A note on this clone: Its antigen remains unknown.

Unrecorded immune exposure was likely among donors, who were nominally healthy when sampled. V lost 3 bases and J 6 bases, leaving 15 bases between the germline ends. Germline V gene sequence: CDR1 SGHAT, CDR2 FQNNGV. The CDR3 runs 14 residues. The sequence was collected from a man younger than 40 in good health and CMV-seronegative. The chain joins TRBV11-2 to TRBJ2-7, with D uncertain. Input material: PBMCs. CDR3 DNA: TGTGCCAGCAGCTTCGGTTCAAGCATAAGCGAGCAGTACTTC. Translating it yields CASSFGSSISEQYF.